What follows describes a single TCR beta chain. What it recognizes is unknown. This specimen comes from a study of T cell responses to AZD1222 COVID-19 vaccine. TCRdb's table, derived via immunoSEQ multiplex PCR, lists solely in-frame clones and lacks some. Of roughly 80,000 clones listed, nearly 90% are singletons. V gave up 6 bases and J gave up 4 bases, with 18 bases separating them. The germline V gene has CDR1 GTSNPN and CDR2 SVGIG (reference sequence). CDR3 length equals 14 residues. Findings and limits, study-wide: Only a handful of AZD1222 recipients, six or seven in all, had baseline seropositivity. Repertoire sampling happened only post peak T cell response.

This receptor was obtained from an adult in good health. The source material was peripheral blood, sampled on day 0 of MenACWY control vaccination. This chain links TRBV30 with TRBJ1-2; weak D call: TRBD1 (5 bases). The CDR3 protein is CACGGDGRLYGYTF. The DNA of the CDR3 is TGTGCCTGTGGAGGGGACGGACGCCTCTATGGCTACACCTTC.